These 26 T cell receptor beta chains were all obtained from the same sample, sequenced in a study of shared clonotypes between healthy human individuals. Profiling relied on immunoSEQ multiplex PCR, and the TCRdb table lists in-frame clones only, not all of them. The sample has fewer than 1.8 million clones; approximately 98.5% are singletons. Sequenced: naive CD4+ T cells sorted from blood. The subset was: CD45RA+ positively selected. The receptors were gathered from a man between 25 and 39 years old in good health.

In the case of this clone: The identical CDR3 is also encoded by other nucleotide sequences in the sample. The chain recombines TRBV6-1 with TRBJ2-7; 11 nucleotides agree with TRBD2. CDR1 and CDR2 from the germline V gene are MNHNS and SASEGT. CDR3 length: 12 amino acids. Trimming removed 6 bases from V and 7 bases from J; junction bases left unmatched: 2. CDR3 sequence: CASRLAGGEQYF. The CDR3 bases are TGTGCCAGCAGGCTAGCGGGAGGAGAGCAGTACTTC.

The chain has TRBV28 and TRBJ1-1; D gene ambiguous. Trimming took 7 bases from V and 6 from J, leaving 15 bases between them. The CDR3 loop spans 13 amino acids. CDR1 and CDR2 (germline): MDHEN, SYDVKM. CDR3 coding DNA: TGTGCCAGCATCGAACCGCCCCGCGCTGAAGCTTTCTTT. It translates to CASIEPPRAEAFF.

This clone was seen a single time. V usage is TRBV28 and J usage is TRBJ1-2; 7 positions match TRBD1. The trim removed 10 bases at V and 8 bases at J, leaving 4 bases unmatched. This CDR3 is 10 amino acids long. Germline CDR1 reads MDHEN; CDR2 reads SYDVKM. CDR3 nucleotides: TGTGCCACAGGGGGTTGGGGCTACACCTTC. It is translated as CATGGWGYTF.

The rearrangement joins TRBV9 to TRBJ2-1, with TRBD2 as a possible D gene (6 bases). The CDR3 totals 14 residues. From germline, CDR1 is SGDLS and CDR2 YYNGEE. Trimming removed 3 bases from V and 9 bases from J, with 16 bases in between. In nucleotides, the CDR3 is TGTGCCAGCAGCGCTAAATACGGGAGTATTGAGCAGTTCTTC. It yields the protein CASSAKYGSIEQFF.

The chain joins TRBV6-4 to TRBJ2-7, with D hard to call. CDR1 is MRHNA and CDR2 is SNTAGT in the germline V gene. The CDR3 extends over 13 amino acids. Trimming shortened V by 0 bases and J by 1 base, and 4 bases separated the two germline ends. The CDR3 sequence: CASSDSISYEQYF. The CDR3 DNA reads TGTGCCAGCAGTGACTCGATTTCCTACGAGCAGTACTTC.

A word on this clone: This same CDR3 is encoded by further DNA sequences in the sample. The rearrangement joins TRBV25-1 to TRBJ2-2, with a weak D call TRBD1 (5 bases). CDR3 length: 15 amino acids. In germline, CDR1 is MGHDK, CDR2 SYGVNS. V was trimmed by 5 bases and J by 0 bases, leaving 10 bases between them. CDR3 sequence (DNA): TGTGCCAGCAGTACAGGAACTTCGAACACCGGGGAGCTGTTTTTT. Translation: CASSTGTSNTGELFF.

J is TRBJ1-1 and V is TRBV29-1; 9 bases align to TRBD1. J was trimmed by 5 bases and V by 8 bases; bases with no gene match: 15. The CDR3 length is 15 residues. Per germline, CDR1 SQVTM and CDR2 ANQGSEA. The DNA for the CDR3 is TGCAGCCATGTAATCGGGACAGGGAGGGGAACTGAAGCTTTCTTT. The encoded protein is CSHVIGTGRGTEAFF.

In DNA, the CDR3 is TGTGCTAGTGGTTTCCCCGTTTCCGGGGAGCAGTTCTTC. Translating gives CASGFPVSGEQFF. The gene calls are TRBV12-5 and TRBJ2-1; no definite D call. Germline values: CDR1 LGHNT, CDR2 FRNRAP. This CDR3 region has 13 residues. The V and J ends lost 3 bases and 10 bases respectively, with 13 bases between them.

The genes are TRBV5-1 and TRBJ1-4; 9 bases align to TRBD1. V lost 0 bases, J lost 8 bases, and 8 bases stayed unmatched. Per the germline V gene, CDR1 is SGHRS and CDR2 is YFSETQ. The CDR3 length is 16 residues. DNA for the CDR3: TGCGCCAGCAGCTTGGGTCCGGGACAGGGAGGAGAAAAACTGTTTTTT. As protein: CASSLGPGQGGEKLFF.

The V call is TRBV7-6, the J call TRBJ2-3; D perhaps matches TRBD1 (6 bases). Germline V lookup: CDR1 SGHVS, CDR2 FNYEAQ. This CDR3 comprises 12 residues. V was pared by 5 bases and J by 4 bases, with 7 bases between. CDR3 sequence (DNA): TGTGCCAGCAGCCCAGGGGCAGATACGCAGTATTTT. This encodes CASSPGADTQYF.

The rearrangement uses TRBV9 and TRBJ2-7; weak D call: TRBD1 (5 bases). CDR1 is SGDLS and CDR2 is YYNGEE in the germline V gene. Trimming removed 0 bases at V and 4 bases at J, with 8 bases between. The CDR3 totals 13 residues. The CDR3 spells CASSVGAGYEQYF. As DNA, the CDR3 is TGTGCCAGCAGCGTAGGGGCAGGGTACGAGCAGTACTTC. Variable domain in full (rest from reference TRBV9 and TRBJ2-7): DSGVTQTPKHLITATGQRVTLRCSPRSGDLSVYWYQQSLDQGLQFLIQYYNGEERAKGNILERFSAQQFPDLHSELNLSSLELGDSALYFCASSVGAGYEQYFGPGTRLTVT.

V is TRBV5-4 and J is TRBJ2-5, with TRBD1 identical over 9 bases. CDR3 length: 15 residues. The V and J ends lost 3 bases and 5 bases, in that order; junction bases with no gene match: 8. Germline V gene sequence: CDR1 SGHNT, CDR2 YYREEE (reference sequence). In DNA form, the CDR3 reads TGTGCCAGCAGCTCGGGACAGGGCTTTTCGGAGACCCAGTACTTC. It is translated as CASSSGQGFSETQYF.

The J gene is TRBJ1-5, the V gene TRBV28, with D uncertain. The germline gives CDR1 MDHEN, CDR2 SYDVKM. V gave up 3 bases and J gave up 9 bases, with 9 bases separating them. CDR3 length: 12 residues. The CDR3 sequence: CASSFTAGPQHF. The CDR3 DNA follows: TGTGCCAGCAGTTTCACGGCAGGGCCCCAGCATTTT. The full variable domain, rest sourced from reference TRBV28 and TRBJ1-5, is DVKVTQSSRYLVKRTGEKVFLECVQDMDHENMFWYRQDPGLGLRLIYFSYDVKMKEKGDIPEGYSVSREKKERFSLILESASTNQTSMYLCASSFTAGPQHFGDGTRLSIL.

The gene calls are TRBV18 and TRBJ2-3, with 10 bases that match TRBD1. Trimming cost V 4 bases and J 2 bases; bases outside gene matches: 6. Germline V lookup: CDR1 KGHSH, CDR2 LQKENI. The CDR3 has 16 amino acids. The CDR3 DNA reads as TGTGCCAGCTCACTTCGGACAGGGGGGACCACAGATACGCAGTATTTT. Protein: CASSLRTGGTTDTQYF.

The genes are TRBV4-1 and TRBJ1-4; D gene uncertain. The CDR3 extends over 13 amino acids. Germline loops: CDR1 MGHRA, CDR2 YSYEKL. Trimming took 1 base from V and 10 from J, leaving 10 bases between them. CDR3 in DNA: TGCGCCAGCAGCCAAGCCCCAGTTTTAAAACTGTTTTTT. Translation: CASSQAPVLKLFF.

The sample holds one count of this clone. Other DNA sequences in the same sample also yield this CDR3. The chain combines TRBV5-1 with TRBJ2-7; TRBD2 agrees at 11 bases. The CDR3 is 15 residues long. The V segment lost 7 bases and the J segment 0 bases; nucleotides outside the gene matches: 6. CDR1 SGHRS and CDR2 YFSETQ come from the germline V gene. CDR3 sequence reads: CASSRGTSGSYEQYF. CDR3 DNA sequence: TGCGCCAGCTCAAGGGGGACTAGCGGCTCCTACGAGCAGTACTTC.

The J gene is TRBJ1-1, the V gene TRBV18; possibly TRBD1 for D (6 bases). With 4 bases removed from V and 6 bases from J, the gap between germline ends came to 9 bases. The CDR3 is 12 amino acids. Germline CDR1 KGHSH, CDR2 LQKENI. CDR3 sequence: CASSLAGAEAFF. The CDR3 DNA is TGTGCCAGCTCACTTGCAGGGGCTGAAGCTTTCTTT.

The chain uses TRBV28 and TRBJ1-2; D gene ambiguous. The CDR3 runs 13 residues. The germline CDR1 and CDR2 sequences are MDHEN and SYDVKM. The V gene lost 7 bases and the J gene lost 4 bases, with 13 bases spanning the gap. The CDR3 nucleotides are TGTGCCAGCATAAGTCAACTGACCTATGGCTACACCTTC. Protein: CASISQLTYGYTF.

The chain combines TRBV5-1 with TRBJ1-1; 8 bases map to TRBD1. Germline CDR1 reads SGHRS; CDR2 reads YFSETQ. The CDR3 runs 17 residues. J lost 4 bases, V lost 2 bases, and 13 bases had no gene match. Here the CDR3 DNA reads TGCGCCAGCAGCTTAGCCCCCGGGACAGGTGGCGGCACTGAAGCTTTCTTT. It encodes CASSLAPGTGGGTEAFF.

The chain is built from TRBV4-1 and TRBJ2-1; 7 nucleotides agree with TRBD1. This CDR3 has 16 residues. V lost 2 bases, J lost 0 bases, and 4 bases stayed unmatched. Germline CDR1 and CDR2: MGHRA and YSYEKL. The CDR3 DNA reads as TGCGCCAGCAGCCAAAGTCGACAGGGCTCCTACAATGAGCAGTTCTTC. Its protein product is CASSQSRQGSYNEQFF.

V is TRBV5-1 and J is TRBJ1-3, with D possibly being TRBD1 (5 bases). CDR1 is SGHRS, CDR2 YFSETQ, per germline. Trimming stripped 4 bases from V and 16 bases from J, with 27 bases between. The CDR3 totals 15 residues. Here the CDR3 reads CASSPGGTPTSQGYF. The DNA of the CDR3 is TGCGCCAGCAGCCCGGGAGGGACCCCTACTTCCCAAGGGTATTTT.

This clone is a singleton in its sample. This chain connects TRBV18 to TRBJ2-1; D is unresolved. Deletions cut 5 bases from V and 13 bases from J, with 21 bases between. This CDR3 has 14 residues. Germline assignment: CDR1 KGHSH and CDR2 LQKENI. The chain's CDR3 is CASSEAPIKRLQFF. CDR3 sequence (DNA): TGTGCCAGCTCAGAGGCACCTATTAAAAGGCTCCAGTTCTTC.

This sequence joins TRBV9 and TRBJ2-3; a weak D match, TRBD1 (6 bases). V lost 0 bases to trimming and J lost 3 bases, with 14 bases between them. The CDR3 is 16 residues long. The germline CDR1 and CDR2 sequences are SGDLS and YYNGEE. The CDR3 coding sequence is TGTGCCAGCAGCGTAGGTGGGGGCATGGCAACAGATACGCAGTATTTT. Amino acid sequence: CASSVGGGMATDTQYF. Using reference TRBV9 and TRBJ2-3 for the parts outside the CDR3, the full variable domain is DSGVTQTPKHLITATGQRVTLRCSPRSGDLSVYWYQQSLDQGLQFLIQYYNGEERAKGNILERFSAQQFPDLHSELNLSSLELGDSALYFCASSVGGGMATDTQYFGPGTRLTVL.

The V and J genes are TRBV7-6 and TRBJ2-1; D is possibly TRBD2 (5 bases). Trimming pared 7 bases from V and 7 bases from J, leaving 14 bases between. Germline values: CDR1 SGHVS, CDR2 FNYEAQ. The CDR3 runs 13 residues. The DNA for the CDR3 is TGTGCCAGCACCCCACCGACGGGAAATGAGCAGTTCTTC. Encoded protein: CASTPPTGNEQFF.

J is TRBJ1-5 and V is TRBV12-2; TRBD1, as called in the table, went unchecked against the DNA. TRBV12-2 is assigned pseudogene status. This CDR3 is 12 amino acids long. The CDR3 loop reads CASRLRGQPQHF. The CDR3 nucleotides are TGTGCAAGTCGCCTCAGGGGTCAGCCCCAGCATTTT.

The chain joins TRBV2 to TRBJ2-5, with 14 bases identical to TRBD2. Per the germline V gene, CDR1 is SNHLY and CDR2 is FYNNEI. V dropped 7 bases and J dropped 6; count of bases not matched to a gene: 13. This CDR3 contains 17 residues. The CDR3 reads CASNERTSGRSGKTQYF. CDR3 nucleotide sequence: TGTGCCAGCAATGAGCGGACTAGCGGGAGGTCGGGGAAGACCCAGTACTTC.